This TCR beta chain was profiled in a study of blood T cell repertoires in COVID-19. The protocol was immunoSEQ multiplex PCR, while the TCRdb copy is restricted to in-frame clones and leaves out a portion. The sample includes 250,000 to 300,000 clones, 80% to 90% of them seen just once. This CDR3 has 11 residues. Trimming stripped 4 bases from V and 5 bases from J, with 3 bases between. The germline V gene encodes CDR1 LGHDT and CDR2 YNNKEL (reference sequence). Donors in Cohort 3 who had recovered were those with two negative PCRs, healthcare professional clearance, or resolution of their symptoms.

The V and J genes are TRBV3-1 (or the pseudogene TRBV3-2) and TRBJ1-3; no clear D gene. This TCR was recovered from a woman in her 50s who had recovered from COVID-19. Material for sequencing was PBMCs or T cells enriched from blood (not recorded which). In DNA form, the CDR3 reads TGTGCCAGCAGCCTCAGAAACACCATATATTTT. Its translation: CASSLRNTIYF.